These T cell receptor beta chains were read from a single sample in a study of blood T cell repertoires in COVID-19. The method was immunoSEQ multiplex PCR; TCRdb's version includes in-frame clones alone and lacks a portion of them. There are 350,000 or so clones in the sample; over 85% occur only once, and 3.9% lies in the top ten. Sequenced material: peripheral blood. All receptors come from a woman aged 55-70 years with COVID-19, enrolled during active disease. Each CDR3 is given with its conserved first and last residue. Each record gives: J gene, clone size, V gene, D gene, CDR3 DNA, CDR3 protein. A D gene is named only where the DNA matches it firmly. Clone size is shown for a subset of rows, as once, few, many or a class of expanded clone.

>TRBJ1-2|NA|TRBV28|NA
TGTGCCGGATTGGGGGGTACCGGGGGTGGCTACACCTTC
CAGLGGTGGGYTF
>TRBJ2-1|NA|TRBV9|NA
TGTGCCAGCAGCGTAGCTACGGGGGGCGGGAATGAGCAGTTCTTC
CASSVATGGGNEQFF
>TRBJ1-2|NA|TRBV15|NA
TGTGCCACCAGCCCGCCGGCGGTATTTGGGGGCTACACCTTC
CATSPPAVFGGYTF
>TRBJ1-3|NA|TRBV4-1|NA
TGCGCCAGCAGCCAAGGCCAACCCAGCTCTGGAAACACCATATATTTT
CASSQGQPSSGNTIYF
>TRBJ1-1|NA|TRBV10-2|TRBD1
TGCGCCAGCAGGCTGACAGGGGGCACTGAAGCTTTCTTT
CASRLTGGTEAFF
>TRBJ1-1|NA|TRBV25-1|TRBD1
TGTGCCAGCAGTGAGGGACAGGTGAACACTGAAGCTTTCTTT
CASSEGQVNTEAFF
>TRBJ2-3|NA|TRBV11-2|NA
TGTGCCAGCAGCTCCTCGGCGGGGCCGAGCACAGATACGCAGTATTTT
CASSSSAGPSTDTQYF
>TRBJ1-4|NA|TRBV10-3|NA
TGTGCCATCAGCCCTACAGCCGCAACTAATGAAAAACTGTTTTTT
CAISPTAATNEKLFF
>TRBJ2-7|NA|TRBV3-1/TRBV3-2|TRBD2
TGTGCCAGCGGGTCGACTAGCGGGGGGTACGAGCAGTACTTC
CASGSTSGGYEQYF
>TRBJ1-1|NA|TRBV2|TRBD1
TGTGCCAGCAGTGCTCCGGGACAGGGGAGCACTGAAGCTTTCTTT
CASSAPGQGSTEAFF
>TRBJ2-1|NA|TRBV12-5|TRBD2
TGTGCTAGTGGTTCCGGACTAGCGGGGGGGCACCATGAGCAGTTCTTC
CASGSGLAGGHHEQFF
>TRBJ1-1|NA|TRBV7-2|NA
TGTGCCAGCAGCCTCGACAGAAGGACTGAAGCTTTCTTT
CASSLDRRTEAFF
>TRBJ2-2|NA|TRBV21-1|NA
TGTGCCAGCGAAGACAGGGGGCACACCGGGGAGCTGTTTTTT
CASEDRGHTGELFF
>TRBJ1-5|NA|TRBV19|TRBD1
TGTGCCAGTAGTTCCCCCGGGACAGGGGGGAATCAGCCCCAGCATTTT
CASSSPGTGGNQPQHF
>TRBJ1-3|NA|TRBV28|NA
TGTGCCAGCAGTTTAGGGTACGGCGGGAGCTCTGGAAACACCATATATTTT
CASSLGYGGSSGNTIYF
>TRBJ1-2|NA|TRBV7-9|NA
TGTGCCAGCAGCTTAATGGAGGGGTCCTATGGCTACACCTTC
CASSLMEGSYGYTF
>TRBJ1-2|NA|TRBV10-1|TRBD1
TGCGCCAGCAGTACCGGGACAGCCCTTCCTCTGGGATGGGGGGATGGCTACACCTTC
CASSTGTALPLGWGDGYTF
>TRBJ1-5|once|TRBV19|TRBD1
TGTGCCAGTAGTGCCACCCAACAGGGGGCGCGGGGACAGCCCCAGCATTTT
CASSATQQGARGQPQHF
>TRBJ1-4|NA|TRBV5-1|NA
TGCGCCAGCAGCTTGGAATGGCCTAATGAAAAACTGTTTTTT
CASSLEWPNEKLFF